This entry concerns a single T cell receptor (beta chain). Which antigen it targets is not known. Per-base qualities were not stored, and no clone one base away is much larger. The germline V gene provides CDR1 SQVTM and CDR2 ANQGSEA. Including the terminal cysteine and phenylalanine, the CDR3 comprises 15 residues. Just the 45-base CDR3 DNA is kept, in frame starting at base 1. V loses 5 bases, J loses 7 bases, and the germline ends lie 20 bases apart. The data were obtained in a study of cytomegalovirus exposure and HLA in healthy donors (dated by TCRdb to 2015 to 2018). General notes on the study: In an earlier analysis of several hundred of the donors, 276 Gb of sequence data and 95 million to 130 million unique TCR beta sequences from 150 million to 200 million T cells were reported. A later analysis re-analyzed previously published TCR beta repertoires from 600 to 850 donors and added high-resolution HLA genotyping to study TCR occurrence patterns. The study used immunosequencing to profile the T cell repertoires of approximately 690 subjects and linked those repertoires to cytomegalovirus serostatus. HLA typing covered class I and class II loci at four-digit resolution. In a later genetic analysis, genome-wide SNP genotypes for about 65% of the roughly 700 donors were used, and that subset was treated as a discovery cohort. In the later analysis, no new phenotypic data were used to find candidate immune exposures; instead, reliance was placed on TCR beta sequences and their occurrence across donors. The number of typed donors differed by locus: roughly 620-640 for A, B, C, DRB1 and DQB1; 522 for DQA1; 606 for DPA1; and 400 to 480 for DPB1. The study aimed to test whether cataloging public T cell receptors could reveal signatures of past pathogen exposure. Among 398 genotyped donors of the cohort, an average of roughly 230,000 unique TCR beta nucleotide sequences was sequenced per donor, of which about 19% were non-productive. Of the roughly 400 genotyped donors, approximately 82% fell in the genetic ancestry cluster associated with self-reported Caucasian donors. Because of strong linkage in the cohort, roughly 5 DR-DQ haplotypes were treated as single units for association and clustering. High-throughput TCR immunosequencing, statistical association of individual TCRs with disease status, and machine learning were combined to predict cytomegalovirus infection status. Approximately 310 gigabases of sequencing data and around 80 million unique TCR sequences made up an early release that covered nearly 650 HLA-typed donors. All discovery cohort repertoires had been generated using a single sequencing platform. Donor age, sex, ethnicity and CMV serostatus were compiled alongside the repertoire data. Besides the first cohort of 500 to 700 subjects, a separate validation cohort made up of some 110 different subjects was used. To decide whether each TCR beta V gene segment behaved as functional or pseudogenic, an earlier analysis of fewer than 750 of the donors relied on high-throughput TCR beta sequencing.

In total, around 600 healthy bone marrow donors made up the cohort. Cohort members were all nominally healthy when sampled, although unrecorded immune exposures were likely present. The donor tested CMV seropositive and was one of the 289 seropositive cohort members. Each donor provided a peripheral blood sample, and peripheral blood mononuclear cells were used for TCR beta sequencing. Genomic DNA extraction from the blood cell samples was performed with the Qiagen DNeasy Blood Extraction Kit. Beyond this particular receptor, the publication reports: In a later genetic analysis, fewer N-insertions in productive TCRs were reported among donors in an Asian-associated ancestry cluster than the roughly 700-donor mean. A later analysis associated 15,000 or so TCR beta sequences with specific HLA alleles at a false discovery rate of 0.05. While some public TCRs were present in many individuals, most TCR sequences turned up only very rarely across donors. Broadly in line with IMGT annotations, most TCR beta V segments showed up in productive rearrangements about 87% or about 30% of the time in an earlier analysis of several hundred of the donors. A later analysis found that HLA-associated TCR beta chains were more clonally expanded and had lower generation probabilities than equally common non-associated chains. When HLA alleles, especially DR and DQ, strongly co-occurred, attributing TCR associations to individual alleles was difficult. A group of highly shared sequence variants was considered likely to be a technical artifact of the sequencing pipeline. Some IMGT-functional V segments, including TRBV6-2 and TRBV6-3, could not be distinguished by the 87-base-pair reads and were therefore excluded. A further reported finding was that TCR beta sequences accurately predicted the HLA-A and HLA-B alleles for most subjects in the first cohort. A total of roughly 160 TCR beta chains were listed by the study as associated with cytomegalovirus. It was suggested by the authors that the approach could potentially be generalized to other disease states and immunological phenotypes. The cohort was sequenced for TCR beta chains only, and without alpha or paired-chain data the features that could be detected were limited. The earlier analysis of 587 of the donors excluded seventeen rarely observed V segments, including chromosome 9 orphons, because counts were too low. In a later analysis, several top co-occurrence clusters were reported to appear linked to parvovirus B19, influenza, CMV and Epstein-Barr virus. In a later analysis, TCR association rates were found to vary across HLA loci, with the most associated TCRs seen for DRB1 alleles and the fewest for HLA-C alleles. Linkage disequilibrium might explain the correlated functional status among segregating V segments, but an unknown experimental factor could not be excluded. Immune exposure information for the cohort was limited to CMV serostatus. Presence/absence analyses assumed roughly uniform sequencing depth across donors, an assumption that may not hold. In vitro tests confirmed that a few of the cytomegalovirus-associated TCR beta chains recognize cytomegalovirus antigens. In a later analysis, most CMV-associated TCR beta chains were found to appear HLA-restricted, with HLA associations seemingly driven largely by CMV exposure. A later genetic analysis associated a missense DCLRE1C variant with V-gene and J-gene trimming of TCR beta chains, and an independent cohort replicated the association. HLA typing was unavailable for some donors at each locus, so association tests used only the typed subset. Cytomegalovirus status was reported to be diagnosed by the classifier with high specificity and sensitivity in both the original and validation cohorts.

Libraries were built with the immunoSEQ multiplex PCR assay. The multiplex PCR relied on a mix of 60 forward primers for TCR Vbeta segments and 13 reverse primers for TCR Jbeta segments. A multiplex PCR assay on genomic DNA amplified the CDR3 region of rearranged TCR beta genes. The amplified TCR beta libraries were sequenced on the Illumina HiSeq System as 87-base-pair reads. In the authors' own workflow: A later analysis counted about 80 million unique TCR beta chains across the 550 to 750 repertoires, and some 11 million of these chains were shared by at least two donors. Raw reads were error-corrected and collapsed into unique sequences by a nearest-neighbor algorithm in which closely related sequences were merged to remove PCR and sequencing errors. CDR3 sequences were aligned to IMGT reference sequences to assign V, D and J gene segments. For a sequence to be retained, at least a six-nucleotide match to both a V gene segment and a J gene segment was required. A rearrangement was called productive if the CDR3 had no stop codons and remained in frame with V and J, and every other rearrangement was called non-productive. CDR3 was defined by IMGT convention, running from the second conserved V-encoded cysteine to the conserved J-encoded phenylalanine. Sequences without an unambiguous match to a single V gene segment were excluded from the earlier analysis of about 630 of the donors. In an earlier analysis of approximately 560 of the donors, a V segment was called functional when productive rearrangements were above 56.7%, and segregating when the standard deviation between donors exceeded 5%. A statistical classification framework was developed to diagnose cytomegalovirus status using the catalog of TCR beta chain sequences. In a later analysis, V and J genes were assigned by comparing TCR nucleotide sequences against IMGT/GENE-DB human TR gene sequences. In a later analysis, CDR3 sequences and most-parsimonious VDJ recombination scenarios were assigned using the TCRdist pipeline. In a later analysis, each TCR beta chain was defined by its CDR3 amino acid sequence together with its V-gene family, and reads lacking a unique V-gene family were excluded. As a way to deal with suspected cross-contamination and a sequencing artifact, a later analysis dropped roughly 600 nucleotide sequences that were highly shared and had low generation probability. For each public chain, a later analysis derived a clonal expansion index from normalized ranks of inferred template counts within each repertoire. In a later analysis, generation probabilities were computed with a VDJ recombination model fitted to out-of-frame rearrangements, and the resulting probabilities were checked against IGoR. In a later analysis, hypergeometric tests were used to score TCR-TCR, TCR-HLA and TCR-CMV co-occurrence, with a repertoire-size bias correction applied to TCR pairs. A later analysis estimated false discovery rates by permuting HLA or CMV assignments 20 times. In a later analysis, co-occurring TCRs were grouped using DBSCAN, with TCRdist sequence similarity added in when clustering inside HLA-allele-positive subsets. For co-occurrence clustering, repertoires with fewer than 30,000 or more than 120,000 public chains were excluded, along with 4 to 6 repertoires with anomalous nucleotide sharing. Sourced from immuneACCESS, this table was stored by TCRdb with only in-frame sequences that have V and J called. A share of the clones is absent; for the studies checked, an unresolved V gene accounts for under half, and the remainder has no known explanation. The V and J calls and clone size come from that table; D and trimming were worked out from the DNA. In all, the sample holds 60,000 to 80,000 clones, and approximately 78% of those were seen once. Jointly, the top ten make up around 2.9% of the sample.

This receptor was obtained from a girl aged 5-17 years in good health and CMV-seropositive. Sequences were obtained from PBMCs. This chain joins TRBV29-1 to TRBJ1-4; TRBD1 is a weak D gene call, 6 bases matching. The CDR3 reads as follows: CSVNPAGGGTEKLFF. The sequence in DNA is TGCAGCGTTAACCCGGCGGGGGGCGGTACTGAAAAACTGTTTTTT.